Below are 21 T cell receptor beta chains sequenced from a single sample in a study of preoperative IRX-2 immunotherapy in early breast cancer. The sample's treatment: preoperative locoregional IRX-2 cytokine immunotherapy. The data were produced by immunoSEQ multiplex PCR, yet TCRdb's version contains in-frame clones alone and is incomplete. Of fewer than 40,000 clones detected, nearly 95% appear once; the ten largest clones hold nearly 6.5%. The sample was taken from a patient treated with IRX-2 immunotherapy. The receptors come from a human donor with breast cancer.

This chain connects TRBV12-2 to TRBJ2-1; the table's D call, TRBD2, has no DNA check behind it. TRBV12-2 is classified as a pseudogene. There are 16 residues in the CDR3. CDR3 in DNA: TGTGCAAGTCGCTTAGCATCCGCGGGAGGTTACAATGAGCAGTTCTTC. Its translation is CASRLASAGGYNEQFF.

This sequence joins TRBV2 and TRBJ2-7, with 12 bases identical to TRBD1. This CDR3 is built from 12 residues. Looked up from germline, CDR1 is SNHLY and CDR2 is FYNNEI. V lost 4 bases, J lost 12 bases, and 4 bases stayed unmatched. The CDR3 DNA reads TGTGCCAGCAGTGGGGACAGGGGGCATCTGTACTTC. Protein: CASSGDRGHLYF. Full variable domain (rest looked up from reference TRBV2 and TRBJ2-7): EPEVTQTPSHQVTQMGQEVILRCVPISNHLYFYWYRQILGQKVEFLVSFYNNEISEKSEIFDDQFSVERPDGSNFTLKIRSTKLEDSAMYFCASSGDRGHLYFGPGTRLTVT.

The CDR3 loop reads CASLLGARQGALSGEEGADTQYF. Here the CDR3 DNA reads TGTGCCAGCCTTCTTGGGGCGAGGCAGGGCGCCCTTAGCGGGGAGGAGGGAGCAGATACGCAGTATTTT. This chain uses TRBV2 with TRBJ2-3, with 8 bases matching TRBD2. CDR1 and CDR2 from the germline V gene are SNHLY and FYNNEI. CDR3 size: 23 residues. V shed 8 bases, J shed 4 bases, and the junction held 35 bases outside the gene matches.

The rearrangement links TRBV19 to TRBJ2-7; D gene unclear. The V gene's germline CDR1 is LNHDA and CDR2 SQIVND (reference sequence). This CDR3 has 15 residues. The V end lost 0 bases, the J end lost 1 base, and 10 bases lay between the germline ends. CDR3 in amino acids: CASSIDPKGSYEQYF. CDR3 in DNA: TGTGCCAGTAGTATAGATCCCAAGGGTTCCTACGAGCAGTACTTC.

The V and J genes are TRBV6-4 and TRBJ2-1; possibly TRBD2 for D (5 bases). This CDR3 region has 16 residues. V lost 0 bases and J 1 base, leaving 10 bases between the germline ends. CDR1 and CDR2 from the germline V gene are MRHNA and SNTAGT. CDR3 DNA: TGTGCCAGCAGTGACTCGAGAGCGGTTTCCTACAATGAGCAGTTCTTC. As protein: CASSDSRAVSYNEQFF.

The rearrangement links TRBV7-2 to TRBJ2-1; D not certain. The germline V gene has CDR1 SGHTA and CDR2 FQGNSA. V lost 5 bases and J 4 bases, leaving 18 bases between the germline ends. The CDR3 is 16 amino acids. CDR3 residues: CASSEQSALSYNEQFF. The DNA of the CDR3 is TGTGCCAGCAGCGAACAGTCCGCCCTCTCTTACAATGAGCAGTTCTTC.

This clone was picked up one time. The chain has TRBV30 and TRBJ2-7, with TRBD1 matching 9 bases. The germline V gene encodes CDR1 GTSNPN and CDR2 SVGIG (reference sequence). The ends lost 5 bases at V and 7 bases at J; junction bases unmatched: 9. The CDR3 has 13 residues. The CDR3 loop reads CAWGGQGIREQYF. The CDR3 nucleotides read TGTGCCTGGGGTGGACAGGGGATTAGGGAGCAGTACTTC.

The rearrangement uses TRBV11-2 and TRBJ2-7, with D unclear. Between the trimmed V and J ends, which lost 0 bases and 4 bases, there was a span of 7 bases. CDR1 and CDR2 from the germline V gene are SGHAT and FQNNGV. CDR3 length: 13 amino acids. CDR3 protein: CASSLDQSYEQYF. CDR3 in DNA: TGTGCCAGCAGCTTAGACCAGTCATACGAGCAGTACTTC.

V is TRBV29-1 and J is TRBJ2-7, with D perhaps matching TRBD1 (5 bases). This CDR3 contains 11 residues. V shed 6 bases and J shed 4 bases, with 10 bases lying between them. Germline V CDR1 and CDR2: SQVTM, ANQGSEA. CDR3 sequence (DNA): TGCAGCGTGGACACAAGATACGAGCAGTACTTC. It specifies CSVDTRYEQYF.

This clone was observed once. At one boundary the junction diverges from the germline segment, which might be a read error. The rearrangement joins TRBV7-3 to TRBJ1-2, with 7 bases that match TRBD1. The CDR3 is 17 amino acids. CDR1 and CDR2 (germline): SGHTA, FQGTGA. CDR3 nucleotides: TGTGCCAGCAGCATAACAGCCGACAGGGCTGGGTCCTATGGCTACACCTTC. This codes for CASSITADRAGSYGYTF. Full variable domain (remainder filled in from reference TRBV7-3 and TRBJ1-2): GAGVSQTPSNKVTEKGKYVELRCDPISGHTALYWYRQSLGQGPEFLIYFQGTGAADDSGLPNDRFFAVRPEGSVSTLKIQRTERGDSAVYLCASSITADRAGSYGYTFGSGTRLTVV.

This chain uses TRBV7-8 with TRBJ2-7; D gene uncertain. This CDR3 is built from 13 residues. The germline V and J ends were trimmed by 1 base and 4 bases, with 8 bases remaining between them. Germline CDR1 and CDR2: SGHVS and FQNEAQ. CDR3 sequence (DNA): TGTGCCAGCAGCTTAGAGGTTCGTTACGAGCAGTACTTC. This translates into CASSLEVRYEQYF.

V usage is TRBV30 and J usage is TRBJ1-1; tentative D call: TRBD1 (6 bases). CDR3 size: 14 residues. The ends were cut back, 4 bases at V and 1 base at J, with 13 bases in the middle. CDR1 and CDR2 (germline): GTSNPN, SVGIG (reference sequence). The CDR3 DNA follows: TGTGCCTGGAATAGATTAGGGGGGAACACTGAAGCTTTCTTT. Residues: CAWNRLGGNTEAFF. Based on the CDR3 plus reference TRBV30 and TRBJ1-1, the full variable domain is SQTIHQWPATLVQPVGSPLSLECTVEGTSNPNLYWYRQAAGRGLQLLFYSVGIGQISSEVPQNLSASRPQDRQFILSSKKLLLSDSGFYLCAWNRLGGNTEAFFGQGTRLTVV.

The chain uses TRBV6-1 and TRBJ2-5, with TRBD2 identical over 10 bases. The CDR3 loop spans 16 amino acids. V shed 0 bases, J shed 5 bases, and the junction held 6 bases outside the gene matches. Germline V gene data show CDR1 as MNHNS and CDR2 as SASEGT. CDR3 in amino acids: CASSEAPSGGWETQYF. DNA of the CDR3: TGTGCCAGCAGTGAAGCCCCTAGCGGGGGTTGGGAGACCCAGTACTTC.

The rearrangement uses TRBV19 and TRBJ1-2; perhaps TRBD1 as D (5 bases). Trimming took off 3 bases at V and 1 base at J, with 18 bases between the two ends. Germline V gene lookup returns CDR1 LNHDA and CDR2 SQIVND (reference sequence). This CDR3 has 17 amino acids. In DNA form, the CDR3 reads TGTGCCAGTAGTATTTCCATGGCTCGGGGCCTTAACTATGGCTACACCTTC. Encoded protein: CASSISMARGLNYGYTF.

The genes are TRBV18 and TRBJ1-5; tentatively, D is TRBD1 (6 bases). CDR3 size: 15 residues. Trimming left V 5 bases short and J 5 bases short, with 16 bases between. Germline V gene sequence: CDR1 KGHSH, CDR2 LQKENI. CDR3 region: CASSRTGRGDQPQHF. Written as DNA, the CDR3 is TGTGCCAGCTCAAGAACAGGGAGAGGAGATCAGCCCCAGCATTTT.

The V gene is TRBV10-2, the J gene TRBJ2-4; 9 bases fit TRBD1. The CDR3 is 13 residues long. The germline CDR1 and CDR2 sequences are WSHSY and SAAADI. Trimming took 8 bases from V and 9 from J; bases not matched to a gene: 8. CDR3 sequence (DNA): TGCGCCAGCGAACAGGGGGCGCAGGGCATTCAGTACTTC. Translating gives CASEQGAQGIQYF.

The chain joins TRBV11-2 to TRBJ2-1, with 10 bases lining up with TRBD2. This CDR3 is built from 19 residues. The germline CDR1 and CDR2 sequences are SGHAT and FQNNGV. V gave up 4 bases and J gave up 3 bases; unmatched junction bases: 15. The CDR3 DNA reads as TGTGCCAGCAGCTCCTATCTGGCTAGCGGGAGCACCCTCTACAATGAGCAGTTCTTC. Translation gives CASSSYLASGSTLYNEQFF.

The J gene is TRBJ1-5, the V gene TRBV6-5; D is perhaps TRBD1 (5 bases). The CDR3 is 15 amino acids. Germline V gene sequence: CDR1 MNHEY, CDR2 SVGAGI. V shed 2 bases and J shed 2 bases, with 10 bases lying between them. The CDR3 DNA reads TGTGCCAGCAGTTACAATGGCAGGGGCAATCAGCCCCAGCATTTT. Amino acid sequence: CASSYNGRGNQPQHF.

The V gene is TRBV27, the J gene TRBJ1-1; unclear D gene. Germline values: CDR1 MNHEY, CDR2 SMNVEV (reference sequence). The CDR3 is 14 residues long. Between the trimmed V and J ends, which lost 2 bases and 4 bases, there was a span of 11 bases. CDR3 nucleotides: TGTGCCAGCAGTTTAAACCGACGGAGCACTGAAGCTTTCTTT. Its protein is CASSLNRRSTEAFF.

The chain recombines TRBV7-9 with TRBJ2-3; possibly TRBD2 for D (6 bases). The germline V gene has CDR1 SEHNR and CDR2 FQNEAQ (reference sequence). The CDR3 is made up of 15 amino acids. Deletions cut 7 bases from V and 2 bases from J, with 16 bases between. The CDR3 region is CASIKRDSYTDTQYF. The DNA for the CDR3 is TGTGCCAGCATCAAACGGGACTCATACACAGATACGCAGTATTTT.

This clone was seen a single time. The rearrangement uses TRBV4-1 and TRBJ1-2, with a possible D match to TRBD1 (5 bases). Per the germline V gene, CDR1 is MGHRA and CDR2 is YSYEKL. Trimming removed 0 bases from V and 8 bases from J, with 16 bases in between. The CDR3 has 15 residues. CDR3 loop: CASSQEGKGPRGYTF. In nucleotides, the CDR3 is TGCGCCAGCAGCCAAGAGGGGAAGGGGCCTCGGGGCTACACCTTC.